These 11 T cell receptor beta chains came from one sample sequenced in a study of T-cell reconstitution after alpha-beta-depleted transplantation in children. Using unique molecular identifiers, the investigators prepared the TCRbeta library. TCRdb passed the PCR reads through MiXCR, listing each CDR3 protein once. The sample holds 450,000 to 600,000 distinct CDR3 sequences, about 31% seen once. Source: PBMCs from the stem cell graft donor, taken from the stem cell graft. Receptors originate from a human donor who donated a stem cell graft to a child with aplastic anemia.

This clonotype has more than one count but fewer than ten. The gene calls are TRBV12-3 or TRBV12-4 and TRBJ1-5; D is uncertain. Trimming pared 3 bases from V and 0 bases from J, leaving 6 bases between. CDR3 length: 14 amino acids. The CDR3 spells CASSFGYSNQPQHF. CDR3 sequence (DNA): TGTGCCAGCAGTTTTGGATATAGCAATCAGCCCCAGCATTTT.

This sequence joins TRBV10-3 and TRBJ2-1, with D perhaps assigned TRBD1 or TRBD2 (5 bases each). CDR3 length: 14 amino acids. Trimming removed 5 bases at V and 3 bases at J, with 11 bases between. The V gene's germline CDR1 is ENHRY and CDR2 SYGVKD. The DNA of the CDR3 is TGTGCCATCAGTCCCGGGACGATCTACAATGAGCAGTTCTTC. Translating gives CAISPGTIYNEQFF.

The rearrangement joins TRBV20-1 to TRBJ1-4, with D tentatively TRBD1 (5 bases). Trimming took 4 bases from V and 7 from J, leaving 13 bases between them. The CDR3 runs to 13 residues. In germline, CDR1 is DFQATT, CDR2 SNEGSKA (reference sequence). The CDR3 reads CSAKRQGSEKLFF. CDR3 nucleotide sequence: TGCAGTGCTAAGCGGCAGGGATCTGAAAAACTGTTTTTT.

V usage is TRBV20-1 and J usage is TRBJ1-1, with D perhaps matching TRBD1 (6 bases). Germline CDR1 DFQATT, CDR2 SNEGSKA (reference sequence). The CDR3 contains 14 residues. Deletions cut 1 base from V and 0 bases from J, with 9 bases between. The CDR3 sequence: CSARVGHLNTEAFF. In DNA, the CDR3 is TGCAGTGCTAGAGTGGGACACCTGAACACTGAAGCTTTCTTT.

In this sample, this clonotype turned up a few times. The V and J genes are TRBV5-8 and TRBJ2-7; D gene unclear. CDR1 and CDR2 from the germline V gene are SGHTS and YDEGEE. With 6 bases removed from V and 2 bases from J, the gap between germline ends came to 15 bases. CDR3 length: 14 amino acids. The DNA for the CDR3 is TGTGCCAGCACCCCATCGGCAGGAGCCTACGAGCAGTACGTC. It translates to CASTPSAGAYEQYV.

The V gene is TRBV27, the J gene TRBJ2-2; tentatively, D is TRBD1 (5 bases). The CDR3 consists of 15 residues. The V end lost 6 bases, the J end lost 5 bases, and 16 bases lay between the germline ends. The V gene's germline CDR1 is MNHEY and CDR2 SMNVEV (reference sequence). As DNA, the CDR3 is TGTGCCAGCAGCTTCCGGCCAGGGTGGACCGGGGAGCTGTTTTTT. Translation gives CASSFRPGWTGELFF.

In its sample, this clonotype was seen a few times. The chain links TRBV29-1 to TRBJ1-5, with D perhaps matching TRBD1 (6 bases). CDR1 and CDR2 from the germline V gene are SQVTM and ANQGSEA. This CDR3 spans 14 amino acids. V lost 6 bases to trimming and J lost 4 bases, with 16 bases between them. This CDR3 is CSVGVGGKNQPQHF. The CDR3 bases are TGCAGCGTGGGGGTAGGGGGTAAGAATCAGCCCCAGCATTTT.

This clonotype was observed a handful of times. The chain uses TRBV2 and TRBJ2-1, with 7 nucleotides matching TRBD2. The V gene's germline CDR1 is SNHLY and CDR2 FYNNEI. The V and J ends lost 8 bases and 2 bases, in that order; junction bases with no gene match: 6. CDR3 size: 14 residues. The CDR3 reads CASQNRGAYNEQFF. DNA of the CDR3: TGTGCCAGCCAGAACCGGGGGGCCTACAATGAGCAGTTCTTC. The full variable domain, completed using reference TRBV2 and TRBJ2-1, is EPEVTQTPSHQVTQMGQEVILRCVPISNHLYFYWYRQILGQKVEFLVSFYNNEISEKSEIFDDQFSVERPDGSNFTLKIRSTKLEDSAMYFCASQNRGAYNEQFFGPGTRLTVL.

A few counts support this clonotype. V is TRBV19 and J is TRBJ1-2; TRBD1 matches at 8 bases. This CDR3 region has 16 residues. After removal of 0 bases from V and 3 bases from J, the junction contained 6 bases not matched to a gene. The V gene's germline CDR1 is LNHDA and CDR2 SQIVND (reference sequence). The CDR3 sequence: CASSIESTGGYYGYTF. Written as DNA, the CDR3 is TGTGCCAGTAGTATAGAGTCAACAGGGGGGTACTATGGCTACACCTTC.

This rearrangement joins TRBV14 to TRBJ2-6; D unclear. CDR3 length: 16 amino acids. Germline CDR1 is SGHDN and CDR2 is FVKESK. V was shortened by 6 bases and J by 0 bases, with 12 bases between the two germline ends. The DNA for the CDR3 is TGTGCCAGCAGTCGCGTGGTCTTCTCTGGGGCCAACGTCCTGACTTTC. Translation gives CASSRVVFSGANVLTF.

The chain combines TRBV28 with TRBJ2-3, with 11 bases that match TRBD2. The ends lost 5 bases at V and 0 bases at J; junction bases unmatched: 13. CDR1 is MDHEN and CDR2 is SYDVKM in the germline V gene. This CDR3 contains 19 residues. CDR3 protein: CASSPIRLAGQASTDTQYF. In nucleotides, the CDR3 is TGTGCCAGCAGTCCCATACGACTAGCGGGACAGGCTAGCACAGATACGCAGTATTTT.